These 30 T cell receptor beta chains originate from one sample sequenced in a study of CD8 T cells in ankylosing spondylitis. Study findings and constraints: There was a TCR beta motif, made of several highly homologous variants, that appeared characteristic of ankylosing spondylitis blood.

TCRdb recomputed calls from the 5' RACE reads with MiXCR, one row per CDR3 protein. The repertoire has just under 550,000 distinct CDR3 sequences, approximately 12% of them found once; the top ten carry approximately 6.3%. The antigens of these receptors remain unknown. The specimen sequenced was blood, either unsorted or a sorted T cell fraction (not recorded which). These receptor sequences come from a male donor with ankylosing spondylitis.

In its sample, this clonotype was seen many times. The chain uses TRBV5-1 and TRBJ2-5, with D perhaps matching TRBD1 or TRBD2 (5 bases each). The CDR3 loop spans 13 amino acids. With 4 bases removed from V and 5 bases from J, the gap between germline ends came to 12 bases. Germline CDR1 reads SGHRS; CDR2 reads YFSETQ. DNA of the CDR3: TGCGCCAGCAGCAAGGGACCGCTGGAGACCCAGTACTTC. Translation gives CASSKGPLETQYF.

J is TRBJ1-2 and V is TRBV4-2; D not resolved. CDR3 size: 15 residues. Looked up from germline, CDR1 is LGHNA and CDR2 is YNFKEQ. V was cut by 0 bases and J by 3 bases, with 11 bases left in between. The CDR3 region has the DNA TGTGCCAGCAGCCAAGAGGGTCGGGGAGACTATGGCTACACCTTC. Its translation: CASSQEGRGDYGYTF.

This clonotype was counted at least ten times. This chain connects TRBV24-1 to TRBJ2-5; 13 bases align to TRBD2. This CDR3 has 16 amino acids. V was pared by 3 bases and J by 2 bases, with 2 bases of the junction left unmatched. Germline CDR1 reads KGHDR; CDR2 reads SFDVKD. CDR3 loop: CATSDAGLAGQETQYF. In nucleotides, the CDR3 is TGTGCCACCAGTGATGCGGGACTAGCGGGACAAGAGACCCAGTACTTC.

This clonotype was counted a few times. This chain joins TRBV9 and TRBJ2-2, with TRBD1 as a possible D gene (6 bases). CDR3 size: 15 residues. In germline, CDR1 is SGDLS, CDR2 YYNGEE. V lost 4 bases and J 3 bases, leaving 13 bases between the germline ends. The CDR3 is CASSTTTGYTGELFF. The CDR3 nucleotides are TGTGCCAGCAGCACTACCACAGGGTACACCGGGGAGCTGTTTTTT.

The V call is TRBV10-3, the J call TRBJ2-4; D unclear. V lost 2 bases and J 3 bases, leaving 8 bases between the germline ends. The CDR3 spans 14 residues. Germline CDR1 reads ENHRY; CDR2 reads SYGVKD. CDR3 nucleotides: TGTGCCATCAGTGAGACGGGTAACAAAAACATTCAGTACTTC. Translated, it gives CAISETGNKNIQYF.

The J gene is TRBJ2-1, the V gene TRBV9; TRBD2 might be the D (6 bases). V lost 2 bases, J lost 5 bases, and 11 bases lay in between. The CDR3 extends over 14 amino acids. Germline CDR1 and CDR2: SGDLS and YYNGEE. The CDR3 DNA follows: TGTGCCAGCAGCGTCGGACTAACCAACAATGAGCAGTTCTTC. This translates into CASSVGLTNNEQFF.

This clonotype was found a few times. The genes are TRBV5-6 and TRBJ1-2; maybe TRBD1 (5 bases). The CDR3 loop spans 14 amino acids. Germline CDR1 is SGHDT and CDR2 is YYEEEE. V shed 4 bases and J shed 2 bases, with 12 bases lying between them. The DNA of the CDR3 is TGTGCCAGCAGCCAGGGACTGAAGAACTATGGCTACACCTTC. Translating it yields CASSQGLKNYGYTF.

CDR3 sequence: CASSGPGRGNSPLHF. DNA of the CDR3: TGTGCCAGCAGTGGCCCCGGACGGGGAAATTCACCCCTCCACTTT. The chain employs TRBV6-1 and TRBJ1-6; D not resolved. The germline V gene encodes CDR1 MNHNS and CDR2 SASEGT. The CDR3 has 15 amino acids. Trimming cost V 4 bases and J 7 bases, with 14 bases left between them.

This chain joins TRBV10-3 and TRBJ2-5, with 8 bases identical to TRBD2. This CDR3 has 12 amino acids. CDR1 and CDR2 from the germline V gene are ENHRY and SYGVKD. Trimming removed 10 bases from V and 0 bases from J; junction bases left unmatched: 1. CDR3 bases: TGTGCCACCGGGGGGGACCAAGAGACCCAGTACTTC. As protein: CATGGDQETQYF.

V usage is TRBV20-1 and J usage is TRBJ2-1, with 11 bases fitting TRBD2. The CDR3 totals 16 residues. CDR1 and CDR2 from the germline V gene are DFQATT and SNEGSKA (reference sequence). The junction had 12 bases not matched to a gene; V was cut back by 2 bases and J by 9 bases. The CDR3 DNA sequence: TGCAGTGCTAGACGCGGTACTAGCGGGAGAGGGGCTGAGCAGTTCTTC. As protein: CSARRGTSGRGAEQFF.

This clonotype came up a few times. The V gene is TRBV9, the J gene TRBJ2-1, with 7 bases fitting TRBD1. The CDR3 has 13 amino acids. Per the germline V gene, CDR1 is SGDLS and CDR2 is YYNGEE. The junction had 8 bases not matched to a gene; V was cut back by 1 base and J by 13 bases. The CDR3 sequence is CASSVKGDSSQFF. In nucleotides, the CDR3 is TGTGCCAGCAGCGTAAAGGGGGACAGCAGCCAGTTCTTC.

This clonotype has a handful of counts. This sequence joins TRBV11-2 and TRBJ1-5; 7 nucleotides align to TRBD1. CDR3 length: 16 residues. CDR1 is SGHAT and CDR2 is FQNNGV in the germline V gene. The J segment lost 0 bases and the V segment lost 3 bases, leaving 5 bases of the junction unmatched. CDR3 region: CASSFGQVHSNQPQHF. DNA for the CDR3: TGTGCCAGCAGCTTCGGACAGGTACATAGCAATCAGCCCCAGCATTTT.

This clonotype appeared a few times. V usage is TRBV27 and J usage is TRBJ1-2; tentative D call: TRBD1 (5 bases). CDR1 is MNHEY and CDR2 is SMNVEV in the germline V gene (reference sequence). Trimming removed 6 bases from V and 6 bases from J, with 14 bases in between. CDR3 length: 13 residues. This CDR3 is CASRFQGSDGYTF. DNA of the CDR3: TGTGCCAGCAGATTCCAGGGCTCCGATGGCTACACCTTC.

This rearrangement joins TRBV28 to TRBJ2-5; TRBD1 is a possible D gene (7 bases). With 6 bases removed from V and 4 bases from J, the gap between germline ends came to 15 bases. This CDR3 has 14 amino acids. From germline, CDR1 is MDHEN and CDR2 SYDVKM. CDR3 coding DNA: TGTGCCAGCAGAAATCAGGGGGGATCAGAGACCCAGTACTTC. Encoded protein: CASRNQGGSETQYF. The full variable domain, completed using reference TRBV28 and TRBJ2-5, is DVKVTQSSRYLVKRTGEKVFLECVQDMDHENMFWYRQDPGLGLRLIYFSYDVKMKEKGDIPEGYSVSREKKERFSLILESASTNQTSMYLCASRNQGGSETQYFGPGTRLLVL.

This clonotype was recorded a few times. The chain carries TRBV20-1 and TRBJ1-1; possibly TRBD1 for D (5 bases). Germline V gene sequence: CDR1 DFQATT, CDR2 SNEGSKA (reference sequence). Trimming left V 4 bases short and J 5 bases short, with 23 bases between. The CDR3 covers 16 residues. The CDR3 DNA follows: TGCAGTGCTAATCCAATTGACGGGGGTAGGAGAACTGAAGCTTTCTTT. Translated, it gives CSANPIDGGRRTEAFF.

The CDR3: CASSHQGPFNEQFF. The CDR3 bases are TGTGCCAGCAGCCATCAGGGACCATTCAATGAGCAGTTCTTC. The J gene is TRBJ2-1, the V gene TRBV3-1; either TRBD1 or TRBD2 may supply D (5 bases each). Germline assignment: CDR1 LGHDT and CDR2 YNNKEL (reference sequence). Trimming removed 3 bases from V and 6 bases from J, with 12 bases in between. This CDR3 comprises 14 residues.

This clonotype has more than one count but fewer than ten. The J gene is TRBJ2-1, the V gene TRBV20-1; perhaps TRBD2 as D (5 bases). The CDR3 contains 14 residues. Germline V CDR1 and CDR2: DFQATT, SNEGSKA (reference sequence). The ends were cut back, 5 bases at V and 3 bases at J, with 14 bases in the middle. The DNA for the CDR3 is TGCAGTGCTCAAGCGAGAGGGATCTACAATGAGCAGTTCTTC. Residues: CSAQARGIYNEQFF.

CDR3 sequence reads: CASSRGSSTDTQYF. The CDR3, as DNA: TGTGCCAGCAGTAGGGGCTCTAGCACAGATACGCAGTATTTT. The V gene is TRBV7-2, the J gene TRBJ2-3, with D perhaps TRBD1 (5 bases). The ends were cut back, 6 bases at V and 0 bases at J, with 10 bases in the middle. The CDR3 totals 14 residues. The germline CDR1 and CDR2 sequences are SGHTA and FQGNSA. The whole variable domain, filled in from reference TRBV7-2 and TRBJ2-3, reads GAGVSQSPSNKVTEKGKDVELRCDPISGHTALYWYRQSLGQGLEFLIYFQGNSAPDKSGLPSDRFSAERTGGSVSTLTIQRTQQEDSAVYLCASSRGSSTDTQYFGPGTRLTVL.

The V gene is TRBV6-1, the J gene TRBJ2-2; perhaps TRBD2 as D (6 bases). The CDR3 loop spans 15 amino acids. The V end lost 2 bases, the J end lost 4 bases, and 11 bases lay between the germline ends. Per the germline V gene, CDR1 is MNHNS and CDR2 is SASEGT. This CDR3 reads CASSEMGGSTGELFF. CDR3 sequence (DNA): TGTGCCAGCAGTGAAATGGGGGGAAGCACCGGGGAGCTGTTTTTT.

This clonotype was seen a few times. This chain uses TRBV20-1 with TRBJ2-3; perhaps TRBD2 as D (5 bases). V was cut by 6 bases and J by 5 bases, with 21 bases left in between. The CDR3 covers 15 residues. Germline CDR1 and CDR2: DFQATT and SNEGSKA (reference sequence). The CDR3 protein is CSALLGVVIGDTQYF. The CDR3 nucleotides read TGCAGTGCCTTACTCGGGGTCGTTATTGGAGATACGCAGTATTTT.

This clonotype was counted between two and nine times. The genes are TRBV12-3 or TRBV12-4 and TRBJ1-2; D gene ambiguous. This CDR3 has 13 amino acids. The V gene lost 1 base and the J gene lost 4 bases, with 7 bases spanning the gap. The CDR3 DNA sequence: TGTGCCAGCAGTTTAGGGAAGGTCTATGGCTACACCTTC. Translated, it gives CASSLGKVYGYTF.

On this clonotype itself: This sequence may be a read error, since a much larger clone differs from it by one base. V is TRBV12-3 or TRBV12-4 and J is TRBJ2-5, with D maybe TRBD2 (6 bases). V dropped 0 bases and J dropped 4 bases, with 6 bases sitting between them. The CDR3 runs 13 residues. In DNA form, the CDR3 reads TGTGCCAGCAGTTTAGCTAGCGGAGAGACCCAGTACTTC. This translates into CASSLASGETQYF.

This clonotype occurred a few times. This sequence joins TRBV27 and TRBJ2-3, with TRBD2 as a possible D gene (5 bases). The CDR3 has 14 amino acids. CDR1 MNHEY and CDR2 SMNVEV come from the germline V gene (reference sequence). V lost 6 bases and J lost 0, with 10 bases in between. The CDR3 DNA is TGTGCCAGCAGGGTAGCGATTAGCACAGATACGCAGTATTTT. Translation gives CASRVAISTDTQYF.

This clonotype came up a few times. The chain carries TRBV11-2 and TRBJ2-1, with 9 bases lining up with TRBD2. The CDR3 contains 16 residues. V was clipped by 0 bases and J by 3 bases; unmatched bases: 3. Germline V lookup: CDR1 SGHAT, CDR2 FQNNGV. CDR3 DNA: TGTGCCAGCAGCTTAGAGGGGCGGGGGGGCTACAATGAGCAGTTCTTC. Translated: CASSLEGRGGYNEQFF. Complete variable domain (other parts from reference TRBV11-2 and TRBJ2-1): EAGVAQSPRYKIIEKRQSVAFWCNPISGHATLYWYQQILGQGPKLLIQFQNNGVVDDSQLPKDRFSAERLKGVDSTLKIQPAKLEDSAVYLCASSLEGRGGYNEQFFGPGTRLTVL.

This clonotype was seen a few times. The V and J genes are TRBV4-2 and TRBJ2-2, with 7 bases lining up with TRBD2. CDR1 is LGHNA and CDR2 is YNFKEQ in the germline V gene. Trimming cost V 1 base and J 2 bases; bases outside gene matches: 4. The CDR3 spans 16 residues. The CDR3 coding sequence is TGTGCCAGCAGCCAAGTAACTAGCGTCAACACCGGGGAGCTGTTTTTT. Its protein is CASSQVTSVNTGELFF.

This clonotype was detected a few times. This chain links TRBV5-1 with TRBJ2-3; D is unresolved. Germline assignment: CDR1 SGHRS and CDR2 YFSETQ. The CDR3 has 16 amino acids. V was shortened by 4 bases and J by 0 bases, with 15 bases between the two germline ends. The CDR3 region has the DNA TGCGCCAGCAGCCCCCCCCTGGGGTCTAGCACAGATACGCAGTATTTT. Translating gives CASSPPLGSSTDTQYF.

This clonotype was counted a few times. V is TRBV5-1 and J is TRBJ2-7; 7 positions agree with TRBD1. The CDR3 runs 14 residues. Per germline, CDR1 SGHRS and CDR2 YFSETQ. Germline trimming cut 4 bases from V and 2 bases from J; bases unmatched to any gene: 6. CDR3 in amino acids: CASSPQGLAYEQYV. CDR3 nucleotide sequence: TGCGCCAGCAGCCCACAGGGGTTAGCCTACGAGCAGTACGTC.

About this clonotype itself: A much larger clone lies one base from this, so it may be a read error. This chain connects TRBV11-2 to TRBJ2-1; 10 bases line up with TRBD2. This CDR3 comprises 18 residues. With 0 bases clipped from V and 0 bases from J, the junction kept 5 bases outside the gene matches. Looked up from germline, CDR1 is SGHAT and CDR2 is FQNNGV. CDR3 in amino acids: CASSLEGLAWTSYNEQFF. The CDR3 DNA reads TGTGCCAGCAGCTTAGAGGGACTAGCGTGGACCTCCTACAATGAGCAGTTCTTC.

V and J are TRBV19 and TRBJ2-5, with 7 bases lining up with TRBD1. V lost 5 bases to trimming and J lost 1 base; unmatched junction nucleotides: 4. Germline CDR1 LNHDA, CDR2 SQIVND (reference sequence). The CDR3 runs 14 residues. CDR3 in DNA: TGTGCCAGTAGTGAGGACAGGATCCAAGAGACCCAGTACTTC. Protein: CASSEDRIQETQYF.

A few counts support this clonotype. The gene calls are TRBV4-1 and TRBJ2-2; D is unclear. The length of the CDR3 is 15 residues. The germline gives CDR1 MGHRA, CDR2 YSYEKL. The V and J ends lost 5 bases and 1 base respectively, with 11 bases between them. The CDR3 DNA sequence: TGCGCCAGCAGCATTAGTCCCATGAACACCGGGGAGCTGTTTTTT. Residues: CASSISPMNTGELFF.